The present TCR beta chain was sequenced within a study of shared clonotypes between healthy human individuals. Study-wide background: Three plates were used per donor for CD4 naive, three for CD4 memory, two for CD8 naive and one for CD8 memory.

Using immunoSEQ multiplex PCR, the repertoire was profiled, and TCRdb retains in-frame clones only, with some absent. The sample has approximately 980,000 clones; around three quarters are singletons. The clonotype originates from a young man in good health. Sequences were obtained from memory CD4+ T cells sorted from blood. Subset reported: CD45RA-negative fraction.

CDR3 sequence: CASSSSGQGAETQYF. CDR3 bases: TGTGCCAGCAGTTCCTCAGGACAGGGTGCCGAGACCCAGTACTTC. The rearrangement uses TRBV6-5 and TRBJ2-5, with TRBD1 identical over 8 bases. CDR1 and CDR2 (germline): MNHEY, SVGAGI. The V gene end was trimmed by 4 bases and the J gene end by 5 bases; junction bases not matched to a gene: 9. This CDR3 is 15 amino acids long.